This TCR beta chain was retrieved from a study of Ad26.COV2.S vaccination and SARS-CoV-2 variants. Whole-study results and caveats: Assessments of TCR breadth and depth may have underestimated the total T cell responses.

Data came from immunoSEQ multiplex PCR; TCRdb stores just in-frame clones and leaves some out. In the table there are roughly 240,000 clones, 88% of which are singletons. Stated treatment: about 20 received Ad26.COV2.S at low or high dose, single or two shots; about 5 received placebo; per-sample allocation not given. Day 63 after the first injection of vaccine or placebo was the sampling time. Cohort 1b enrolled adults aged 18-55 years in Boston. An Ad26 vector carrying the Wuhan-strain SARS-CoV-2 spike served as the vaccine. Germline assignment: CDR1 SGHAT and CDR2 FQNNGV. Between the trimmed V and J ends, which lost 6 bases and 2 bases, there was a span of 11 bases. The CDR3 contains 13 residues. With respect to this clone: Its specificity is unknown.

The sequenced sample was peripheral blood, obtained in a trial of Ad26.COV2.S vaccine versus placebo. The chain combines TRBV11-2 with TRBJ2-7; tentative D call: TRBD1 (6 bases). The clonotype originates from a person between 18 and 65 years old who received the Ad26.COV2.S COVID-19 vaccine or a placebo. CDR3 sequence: CASRRTGTYEQYF. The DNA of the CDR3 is TGTGCCAGCAGAAGAACAGGGACCTACGAGCAGTACTTC.